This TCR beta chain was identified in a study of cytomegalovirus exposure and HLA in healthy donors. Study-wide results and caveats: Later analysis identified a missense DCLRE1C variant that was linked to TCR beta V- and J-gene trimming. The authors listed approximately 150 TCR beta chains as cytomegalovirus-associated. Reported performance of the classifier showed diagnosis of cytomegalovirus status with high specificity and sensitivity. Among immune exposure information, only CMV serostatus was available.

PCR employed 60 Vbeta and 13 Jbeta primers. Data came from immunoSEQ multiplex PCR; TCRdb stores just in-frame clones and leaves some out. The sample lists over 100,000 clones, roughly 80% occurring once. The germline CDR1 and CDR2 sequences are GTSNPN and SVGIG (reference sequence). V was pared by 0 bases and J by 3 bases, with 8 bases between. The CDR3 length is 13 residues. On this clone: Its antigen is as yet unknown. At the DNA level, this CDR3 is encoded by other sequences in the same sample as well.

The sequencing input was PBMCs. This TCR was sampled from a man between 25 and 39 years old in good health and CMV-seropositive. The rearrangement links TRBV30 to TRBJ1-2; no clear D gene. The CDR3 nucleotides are TGTGCCTGGAGTGTACCGAGGGACTATGGCTACACCTTC. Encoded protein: CAWSVPRDYGYTF.